A selection of T cell receptor beta chains follows, all from one sample in a study of technical replicates of blood from a few donors. The protocol was immunoSEQ multiplex PCR, while the TCRdb copy is restricted to in-frame clones and leaves out a portion. The sample has some 73,000 clones, 90% to 95% seen once. Sequencing was performed on PBMCs. These receptors all come from a human donor in good health. Some clones in this sample may be carry-over from other donors' samples. The conserved cysteine and the conserved F or W are not part of the CDR3 here. Some rows have no size entry. The others give once, few or many, or a class for an expanded clone.

J	V	size	CDR3
TRBJ2-1	TRBV7-3	NA	ASSRGQTSYNEQF
TRBJ1-5	TRBV6-4	few	ASSSYSNQPQH
TRBJ1-6	TRBV6-6	NA	ASSPPGSPLH
TRBJ2-7	TRBV7-9	NA	ASSLHNSYEQY
TRBJ2-3	TRBV2	NA	ASRISGDTDTQY
TRBJ2-7	TRBV9	NA	ASSPDSGSRSYEQY
TRBJ2-1	TRBV4-2	NA	ASSQDRFGGEKGRGEQF
TRBJ2-5	TRBV6-5	few	ASIAGEFSETQY
TRBJ2-1	TRBV5-1	NA	ASSLSGGYNEQF
TRBJ1-4	TRBV5-5	once	ASSLGGPSRDKLF
TRBJ2-1	TRBV19	once	ASSIPRVHNEQF
TRBJ2-7	TRBV27	NA	ASSMARGDLRSEQY
TRBJ1-5	TRBV4-2	NA	ASSQDLGRENQPQH
TRBJ2-1	TRBV25-1	NA	ASRLTIEQF
TRBJ2-7	TRBV7-3	NA	ASSELAGVPYEQY
TRBJ1-5	TRBV7-2	NA	ASSATNSNQPQH
TRBJ2-3	TRBV5-4	once	ASSLGPSEFTQY